This T cell receptor (beta chain) was observed in a study of control samples from healthy donors and cancer patients. Repertoires were generated with immunoSEQ multiplex PCR, while TCRdb's copy carries only in-frame clones and drops some. The table includes around 190,000 clones, roughly 92% detected once. Germline CDR1 is SGHTS and CDR2 is YDEGEE. V dropped 1 base and J dropped 7 bases, with 18 bases sitting between them. This CDR3 is 15 amino acids long. The source of this sequence is a man aged 25 to 45 in good health. V is TRBV5-8 and J is TRBJ2-7; the D is unclear. The sequenced sample consisted of blood. The CDR3 reads CASSLLAPTAWEQYF. In DNA, the CDR3 is TGTGCCAGCAGCTTGTTAGCCCCCACTGCGTGGGAGCAGTACTTC.